Below, one T cell receptor (beta chain) is given with its context. Its target is unknown. This sample is drawn from a study of breast tumors, draining lymph nodes, adjacent tissues. Using its own MiXCR run on the multiplex PCR reads, TCRdb lists one record per CDR3 protein. The table lists approximately 250,000 distinct CDR3 sequences, under 35% of them singletons. The germline gives CDR1 SGDLS, CDR2 YYNGEE. The CDR3 loop spans 16 amino acids. V shed 0 bases and J 8 bases; nucleotides not matched to a gene: 9. Breast cancer patients provided tissue from their axillary draining lymph nodes. Notes on the study in general: Compared with lymph nodes, tumors were less diverse; compared with nontumor tissue, more. Data fit most tumor T cells coming from lymph node, expanding in tumor. Luminal-like breast cancer showed significantly greater tumor-nontumor repertoire similarity than basal-like breast cancer did. Data only fit, rather than demonstrated, lymph node origin of most tumor T cells.

This chain connects TRBV9 to TRBJ2-1, with TRBD2 matching over 9 bases. The clonotype was recovered from a female donor with breast cancer. Some clones in this sample may be carry-over from other donors' samples. What was sequenced was axillary lymph node tissue. DNA of the CDR3: TGTGCCAGCAGCGTAGGGTTAGCGGGAGTTGGTCATGAGCAGTTCTTC. This sequence encodes CASSVGLAGVGHEQFF.